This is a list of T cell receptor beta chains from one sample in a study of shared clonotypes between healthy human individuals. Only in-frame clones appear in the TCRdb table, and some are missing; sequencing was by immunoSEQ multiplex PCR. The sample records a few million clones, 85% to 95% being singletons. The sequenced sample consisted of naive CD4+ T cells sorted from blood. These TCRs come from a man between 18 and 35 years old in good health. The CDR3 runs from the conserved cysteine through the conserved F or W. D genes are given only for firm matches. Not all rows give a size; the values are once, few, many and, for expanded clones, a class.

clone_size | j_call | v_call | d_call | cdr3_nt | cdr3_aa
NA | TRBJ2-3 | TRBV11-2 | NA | TGTGCCAGCAGCTGGCGGGCCAAGACAGAATTGACAGATACGCAGTATTTT | CASSWRAKTELTDTQYF
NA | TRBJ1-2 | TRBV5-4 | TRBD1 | TGTGCCAGCAGCTCGGGGACAGGGGGAATTAACTATGGCTACACCTTC | CASSSGTGGINYGYTF
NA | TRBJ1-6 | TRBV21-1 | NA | TGTGCCAGTCAGAATGGGACCGGGACAGGGGATTCACCCCTCCACTTT | CASQNGTGTGDSPLHF
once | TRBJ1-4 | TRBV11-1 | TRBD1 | TGTGCCAGCAGCTCGACAGGGGACACTAATGAAAAACTGTTTTTT | CASSSTGDTNEKLFF
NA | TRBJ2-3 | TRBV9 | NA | TGTGCCAGCAGCGTAGGACTAACGAGCACAGATACGCAGTATTTT | CASSVGLTSTDTQYF
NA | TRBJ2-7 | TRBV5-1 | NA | TGCGCCAGCAGCGCTCTTGAGGGGCAAGACTCCTACGAGCAGTACTTC | CASSALEGQDSYEQYF
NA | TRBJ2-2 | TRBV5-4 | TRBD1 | TGTGCCAGCAGCTTTGGTGTGGGGACAGGGGACGGGGAGCTGTTTTTT | CASSFGVGTGDGELFF
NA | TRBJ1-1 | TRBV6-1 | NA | TGTGCCAGCAGTGAGTCAGGGCGCCACACTGAAGCTTTCTTT | CASSESGRHTEAFF
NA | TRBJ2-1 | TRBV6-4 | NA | TGTGCCAGCAGTAAAGAGGGTTTTATGGGTGAGCAGTTCTTC | CASSKEGFMGEQFF
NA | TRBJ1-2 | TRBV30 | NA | TGTGCCTGGAATAGGGAGGCAGGGGTTGGCTACACCTTC | CAWNREAGVGYTF
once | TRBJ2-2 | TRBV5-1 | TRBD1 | TGCGCCAGCCGATCCGGGACAGGTCTGAACACCGGGGAGCTGTTTTTT | CASRSGTGLNTGELFF
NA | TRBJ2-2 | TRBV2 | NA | TGTGCCAGCAGTGCGGCGCCGAACACCGGGGAGCTGTTTTTT | CASSAAPNTGELFF
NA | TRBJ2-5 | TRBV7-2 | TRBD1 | TGTGCCAGCAGCCAACAGGGGAAGACCCAGTACTTC | CASSQQGKTQYF
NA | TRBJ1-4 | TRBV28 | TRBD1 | TGTGCCAGCAGTTTACCGACAGGGGGCTTTAATGAAAAACTGTTTTTT | CASSLPTGGFNEKLFF
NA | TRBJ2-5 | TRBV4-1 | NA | TGCGCCAGCAGCCAGACCCTGGGGGAGACCCAGTACTTC | CASSQTLGETQYF
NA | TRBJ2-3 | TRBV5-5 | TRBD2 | TGTGCCAGCAGCTTTCCAACTAGCGGCCGCACAGATACGCAGTATTTT | CASSFPTSGRTDTQYF
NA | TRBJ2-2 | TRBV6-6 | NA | TGTGCCAGCACTACCGTGAGGGTCGGGTACGGGGAGCTGTTTTTT | CASTTVRVGYGELFF
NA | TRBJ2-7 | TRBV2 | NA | TGTGCCAGCAAAAAGGTCGAGGTCTCGTACGAGCAGTACTTC | CASKKVEVSYEQYF
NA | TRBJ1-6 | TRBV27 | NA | TGTGCCAGCAGTTTACAGATCACCGGGACGGATAATTCACCCCTCCACTTT | CASSLQITGTDNSPLHF
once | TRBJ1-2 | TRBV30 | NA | TGTGCCTGGGGACCTCTACAGGGAACGAGCGGCTACACCTTC | CAWGPLQGTSGYTF
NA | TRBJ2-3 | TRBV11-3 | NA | TGTGCCAGCAGCTTCAGCTTCGGACGCGGGGCAGATACGCAGTATTTT | CASSFSFGRGADTQYF
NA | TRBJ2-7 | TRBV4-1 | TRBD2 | TGCGCCAGCAGCCCGATAGCTAGCGGGGGCGACGAGCAGTACTTC | CASSPIASGGDEQYF
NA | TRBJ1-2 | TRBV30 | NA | TGTGCCTGGAGTGCCGGGGGAGAGAGTGGCTACACCTTC | CAWSAGGESGYTF
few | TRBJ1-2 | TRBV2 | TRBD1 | TGTGCCAGCAGGGGAGGACAGGGCTCTAACTATGGCTACACCTTC | CASRGGQGSNYGYTF
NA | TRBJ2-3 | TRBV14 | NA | TGTGCCAGCAGCCAAGTTCCAGGGAAGAAGACAGATACGCAGTATTTT | CASSQVPGKKTDTQYF
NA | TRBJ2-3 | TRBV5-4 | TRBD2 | TGTGCCAGCAGCTTGGGGTCTAGCGGGAGGACAGATACGCAGTATTTT | CASSLGSSGRTDTQYF
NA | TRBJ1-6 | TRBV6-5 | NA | TGTGCCAGCAGTGGACAAGGTGGTTATAATTCACCCCTCCACTTT | CASSGQGGYNSPLHF
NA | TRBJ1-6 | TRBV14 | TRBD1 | TGTGCCAGCAGCCACGGGACAGTTTGGACACCCCTCCACTTT | CASSHGTVWTPLHF
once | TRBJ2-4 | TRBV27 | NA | TGTGCCAGCAGGGCAGGTTCTTTAGCCAAAAACATTCAGTACTTC | CASRAGSLAKNIQYF
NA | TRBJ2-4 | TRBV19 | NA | TGTGCCAGTAGGGACTACTCCAGTCGGATTCAGTACTTC | CASRDYSSRIQYF
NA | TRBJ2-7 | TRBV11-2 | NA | TGTGCCAGCAGCTTAGGGGGCGGGAACCACTACGAGCAGTACTTC | CASSLGGGNHYEQYF
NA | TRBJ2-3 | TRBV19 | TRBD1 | TGTGCCAGTACCCCCCGGGACAGGACAGATACGCAGTATTTT | CASTPRDRTDTQYF
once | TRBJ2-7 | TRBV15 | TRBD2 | TGTGCCACCAGCAGAGTGGGCGGGGGGGACTCCTACGAGCAGTACTTC | CATSRVGGGDSYEQYF
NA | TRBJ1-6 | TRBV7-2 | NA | TGTGCCAGCAGCTTGGACATAAGTAATTCACCCCTCCACTTT | CASSLDISNSPLHF
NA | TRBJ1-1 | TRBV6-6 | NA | TGTGCCAGCAGCCAAACTCAGAACACTGAAGCTTTCTTT | CASSQTQNTEAFF
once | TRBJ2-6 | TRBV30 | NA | TGTGCCTGGAGTGTAACTGGGGCTGGGGCCAACGTCCTGACTTTC | CAWSVTGAGANVLTF
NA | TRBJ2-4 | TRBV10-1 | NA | TGCGCCAGCAGGAGGGGGTTGACGGTAGCCAAAAACATTCAGTACTTC | CASRRGLTVAKNIQYF
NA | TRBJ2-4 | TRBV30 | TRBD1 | TGTGCCTGGAGTGATGGGGACAGGGCCAAAAACATTCAGTACTTC | CAWSDGDRAKNIQYF
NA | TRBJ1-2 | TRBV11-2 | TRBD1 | TGTGCCAGCAGCTCTGGGACAGGGGGAGGCTACACCTTC | CASSSGTGGGYTF
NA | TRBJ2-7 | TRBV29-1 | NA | TGCAGCGGAGTAACAGGGTCCTACGAGCAGTACTTC | CSGVTGSYEQYF
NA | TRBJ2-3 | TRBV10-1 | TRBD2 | TGCGCCAGCAGTGGCCTTAAGGGTAGCGGGGGATTCACAGATACGCAGTATTTT | CASSGLKGSGGFTDTQYF
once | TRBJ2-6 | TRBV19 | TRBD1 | TGTGCCAGTAGTACCCATTTGAAAGGGGGCGCTGGGGCCAACGTCCTGACTTTC | CASSTHLKGGAGANVLTF
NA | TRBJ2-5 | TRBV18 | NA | TGTGCCAGCTCACCAAAACAGGGGAGGGAAGAGACCCAGTACTTC | CASSPKQGREETQYF
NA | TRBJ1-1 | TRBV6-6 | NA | TGTGCCAGCACCGTTCACCCCACTGAGGCTTTCTTT | CASTVHPTEAFF